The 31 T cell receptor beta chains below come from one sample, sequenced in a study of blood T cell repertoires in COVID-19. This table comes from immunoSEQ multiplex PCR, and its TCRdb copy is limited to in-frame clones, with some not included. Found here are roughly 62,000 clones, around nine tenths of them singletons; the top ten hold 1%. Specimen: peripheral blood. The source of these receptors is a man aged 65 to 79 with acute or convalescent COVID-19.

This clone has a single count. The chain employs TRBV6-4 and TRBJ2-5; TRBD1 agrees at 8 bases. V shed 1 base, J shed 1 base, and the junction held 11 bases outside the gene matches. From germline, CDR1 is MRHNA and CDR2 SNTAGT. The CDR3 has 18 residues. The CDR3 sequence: CASSDYKSTGDIQETQYF. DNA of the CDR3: TGTGCCAGCAGTGACTACAAGTCGACAGGGGATATCCAAGAGACCCAGTACTTC.

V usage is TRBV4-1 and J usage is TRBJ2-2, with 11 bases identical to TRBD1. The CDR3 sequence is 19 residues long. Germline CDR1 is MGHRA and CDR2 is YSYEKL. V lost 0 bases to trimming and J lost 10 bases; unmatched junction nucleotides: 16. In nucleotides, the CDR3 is TGCGCCAGCAGCCAAGAAAGGGCGGGGGTGAGGGACAGGGGGGAGGAGCTGTTTTTT. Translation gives CASSQERAGVRDRGEELFF.

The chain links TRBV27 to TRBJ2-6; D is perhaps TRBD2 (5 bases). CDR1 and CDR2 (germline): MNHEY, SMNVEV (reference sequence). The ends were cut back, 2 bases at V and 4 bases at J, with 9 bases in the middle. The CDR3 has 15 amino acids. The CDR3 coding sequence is TGTGCCAGCAGTTTAGAGGGCGCGGGGGCCAACGTCCTGACTTTC. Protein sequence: CASSLEGAGANVLTF.

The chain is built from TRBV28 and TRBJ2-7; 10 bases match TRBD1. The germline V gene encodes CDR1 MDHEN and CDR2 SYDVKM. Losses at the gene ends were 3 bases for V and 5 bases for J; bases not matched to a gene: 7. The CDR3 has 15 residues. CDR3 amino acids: CASSLAGTGVNEQYF. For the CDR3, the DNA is TGTGCCAGCAGTTTGGCAGGGACAGGGGTTAACGAGCAGTACTTC.

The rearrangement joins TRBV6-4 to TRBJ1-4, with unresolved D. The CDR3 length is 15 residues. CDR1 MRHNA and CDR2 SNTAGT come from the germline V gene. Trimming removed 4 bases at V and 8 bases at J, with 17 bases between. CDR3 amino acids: CASSARSLRKEKLFF. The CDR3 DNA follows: TGTGCCAGCAGTGCCCGGTCGCTCCGCAAGGAAAAACTGTTTTTT.

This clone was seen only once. The CDR3: CASSSSGDGEQFF. In DNA, the CDR3 is TGTGCCAGTAGTTCTTCGGGGGACGGCGAGCAGTTCTTC. The chain carries TRBV19 and TRBJ2-1; a weak D match, TRBD2 (6 bases). CDR1 and CDR2 from the germline V gene are LNHDA and SQIVND (reference sequence). The CDR3 runs to 13 residues. V was trimmed by 5 bases and J by 10 bases, leaving 15 bases between them. Based on the CDR3 plus reference TRBV19 and TRBJ2-1, the full variable domain is DGGITQSPKYLFRKEGQNVTLSCEQNLNHDAMYWYRQDPGQGLRLIYYSQIVNDFQKGDIAEGYSVSREKKESFPLTVTSAQKNPTAFYLCASSSSGDGEQFFGPGTRLTVL.

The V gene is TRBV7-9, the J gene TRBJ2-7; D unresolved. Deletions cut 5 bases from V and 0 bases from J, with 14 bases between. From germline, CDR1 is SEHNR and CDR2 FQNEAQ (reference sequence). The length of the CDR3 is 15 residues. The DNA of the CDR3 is TGTGCCAGCAGCCCATGGCAGGCGAGCTCCTACGAGCAGTACTTC. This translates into CASSPWQASSYEQYF.

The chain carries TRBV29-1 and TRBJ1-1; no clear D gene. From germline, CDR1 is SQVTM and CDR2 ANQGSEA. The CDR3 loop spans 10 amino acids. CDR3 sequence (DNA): TGCAGTGGCGGAGGGACTGAAGCTTTCTTT. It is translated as CSGGGTEAFF.

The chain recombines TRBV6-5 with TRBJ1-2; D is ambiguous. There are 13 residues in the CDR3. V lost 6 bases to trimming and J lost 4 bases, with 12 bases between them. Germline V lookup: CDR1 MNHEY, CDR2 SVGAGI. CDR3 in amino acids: CASRSTGGYGYTF. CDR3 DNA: TGTGCCAGCAGGTCTACCGGAGGCTATGGCTACACCTTC.

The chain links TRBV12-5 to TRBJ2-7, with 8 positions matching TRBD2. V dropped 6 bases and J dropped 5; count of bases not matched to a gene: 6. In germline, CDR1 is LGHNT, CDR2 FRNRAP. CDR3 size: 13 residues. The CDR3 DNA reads TGTGCTAGTGGCAGAAGCGGGAGTCACGAGCAGTACTTC. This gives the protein CASGRSGSHEQYF. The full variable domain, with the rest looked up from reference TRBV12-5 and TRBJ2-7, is DARVTQTPRHKVTEMGQEVTMRCQPILGHNTVFWYRQTMMQGLELLAYFRNRAPLDDSGMPKDRFSAEMPDATLATLKIQPSEPRDSAVYFCASGRSGSHEQYFGPGTRLTVT.

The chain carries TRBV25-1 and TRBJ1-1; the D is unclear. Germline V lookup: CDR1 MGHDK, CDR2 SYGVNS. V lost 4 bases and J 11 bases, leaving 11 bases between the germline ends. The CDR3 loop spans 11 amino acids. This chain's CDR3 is CASSGERTAFF. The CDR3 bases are TGTGCCAGCAGTGGGGAGAGGACCGCTTTCTTT. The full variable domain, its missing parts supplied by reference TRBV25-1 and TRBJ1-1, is EADIYQTPRYLVIGTGKKITLECSQTMGHDKMYWYQQDPGMELHLIHYSYGVNSTEKGDLSSESTVSRIRTEHFPLTLESARPSHTSQYLCASSGERTAFFGQGTRLTVV.

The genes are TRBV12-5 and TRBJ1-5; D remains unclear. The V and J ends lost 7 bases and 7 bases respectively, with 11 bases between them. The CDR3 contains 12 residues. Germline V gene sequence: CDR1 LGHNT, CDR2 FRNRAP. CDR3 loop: CASAPGRQPQHF. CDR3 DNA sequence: TGTGCTAGTGCCCCGGGGAGGCAGCCCCAGCATTTT.

Written as DNA, the CDR3 is TGTGCCAGCAGTTTAAGCCGGGACATCTATGGCTACACCTTC. Amino acid sequence: CASSLSRDIYGYTF. The J gene is TRBJ1-2, the V gene TRBV27, with a possible D match to TRBD1 (6 bases). This CDR3 region has 14 residues. The germline V gene encodes CDR1 MNHEY and CDR2 SMNVEV (reference sequence). V was pared by 2 bases and J by 4 bases, with 11 bases between.

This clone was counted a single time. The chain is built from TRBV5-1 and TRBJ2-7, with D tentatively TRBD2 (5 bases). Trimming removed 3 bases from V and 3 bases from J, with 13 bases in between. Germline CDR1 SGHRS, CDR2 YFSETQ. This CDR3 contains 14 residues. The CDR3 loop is CASSSSGILYEQYF. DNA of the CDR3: TGCGCCAGCAGCTCATCCGGGATCCTCTACGAGCAGTACTTC.

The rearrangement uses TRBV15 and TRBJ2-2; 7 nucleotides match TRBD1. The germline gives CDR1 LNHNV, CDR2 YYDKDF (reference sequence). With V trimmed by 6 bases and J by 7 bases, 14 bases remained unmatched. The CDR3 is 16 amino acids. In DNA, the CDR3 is TGTGCCACCAGAGGTCGCCTCCAAGGGGGCGTCGGGGAGCTGTTTTTT. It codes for CATRGRLQGGVGELFF.

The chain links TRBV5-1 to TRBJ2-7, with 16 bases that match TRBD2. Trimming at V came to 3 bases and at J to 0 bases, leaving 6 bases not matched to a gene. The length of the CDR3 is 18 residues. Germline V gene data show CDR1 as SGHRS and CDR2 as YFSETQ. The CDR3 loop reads CASSSIGTSGRASYEQYF. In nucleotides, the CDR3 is TGCGCCAGCAGCTCAATAGGGACTAGCGGGAGGGCCTCCTACGAGCAGTACTTC.

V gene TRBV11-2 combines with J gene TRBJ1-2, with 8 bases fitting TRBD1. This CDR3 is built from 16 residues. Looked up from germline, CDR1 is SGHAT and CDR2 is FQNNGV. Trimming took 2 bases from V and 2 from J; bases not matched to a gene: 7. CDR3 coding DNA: TGTGCCAGCAGCTTAACCCCAGGGGGCTACAACTATGGCTACACCTTC. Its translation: CASSLTPGGYNYGYTF.

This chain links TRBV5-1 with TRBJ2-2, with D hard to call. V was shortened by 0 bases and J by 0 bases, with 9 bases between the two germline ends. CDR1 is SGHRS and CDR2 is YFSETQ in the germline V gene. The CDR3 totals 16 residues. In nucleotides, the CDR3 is TGCGCCAGCAGCTTGGTCTCAGGTTCGAACACCGGGGAGCTGTTTTTT. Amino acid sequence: CASSLVSGSNTGELFF.

The CDR3, as DNA: TGTGCCATCAGTGAGTCAGGAGAATTCAATCAGCCCCAGCATTTT. Encoded protein: CAISESGEFNQPQHF. V gene TRBV10-3 combines with J gene TRBJ1-5, with D hard to call. V lost 0 bases, J lost 3 bases, and 9 bases lay in between. This CDR3 is 15 amino acids long. Germline CDR1 is ENHRY and CDR2 is SYGVKD.

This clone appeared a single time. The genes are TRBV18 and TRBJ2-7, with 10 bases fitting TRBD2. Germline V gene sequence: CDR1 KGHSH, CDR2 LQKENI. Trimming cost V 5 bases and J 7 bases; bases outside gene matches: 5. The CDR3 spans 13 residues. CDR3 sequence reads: CASSSSGSSEQYF. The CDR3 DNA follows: TGTGCCAGCTCATCTAGCGGGAGTTCGGAGCAGTACTTC. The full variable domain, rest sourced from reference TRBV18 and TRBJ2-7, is NAGVMQNPRHLVRRRGQEARLRCSPMKGHSHVYWYRQLPEEGLKFMVYLQKENIIDESGMPKERFSAEFPKEGPSILRIQQVVRGDSAAYFCASSSSGSSEQYFGPGTRLTVT.

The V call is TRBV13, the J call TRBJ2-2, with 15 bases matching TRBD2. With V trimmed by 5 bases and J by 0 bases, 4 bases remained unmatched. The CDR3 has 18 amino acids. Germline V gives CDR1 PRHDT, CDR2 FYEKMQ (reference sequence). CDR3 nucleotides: TGTGCCAGCAGCCAGGGACTAGCGGGAGGAACGAACACCGGGGAGCTGTTTTTT. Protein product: CASSQGLAGGTNTGELFF.

This CDR3 reads CASSLGQGGGYTF. The CDR3 nucleotides are TGTGCCAGCAGTTTGGGACAGGGCGGCGGCTACACCTTC. This chain uses TRBV12-3 or TRBV12-4 with TRBJ1-2; TRBD1 aligns across 9 bases. The CDR3 has 13 amino acids. Trimming removed 3 bases from V and 8 bases from J; junction bases left unmatched: 4.

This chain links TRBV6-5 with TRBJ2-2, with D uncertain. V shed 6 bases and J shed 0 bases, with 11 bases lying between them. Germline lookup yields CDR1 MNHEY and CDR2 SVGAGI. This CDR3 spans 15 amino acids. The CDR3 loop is CASRVTVANTGELFF. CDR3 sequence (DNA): TGTGCCAGCAGGGTAACAGTCGCGAACACCGGGGAGCTGTTTTTT.

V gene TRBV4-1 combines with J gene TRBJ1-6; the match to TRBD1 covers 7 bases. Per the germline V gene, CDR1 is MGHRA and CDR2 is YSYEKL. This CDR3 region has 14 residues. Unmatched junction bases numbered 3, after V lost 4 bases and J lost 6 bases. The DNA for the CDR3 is TGCGCCAGCAGCCTGGGACAGCTTAATTCACCCCTCCACTTT. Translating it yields CASSLGQLNSPLHF.

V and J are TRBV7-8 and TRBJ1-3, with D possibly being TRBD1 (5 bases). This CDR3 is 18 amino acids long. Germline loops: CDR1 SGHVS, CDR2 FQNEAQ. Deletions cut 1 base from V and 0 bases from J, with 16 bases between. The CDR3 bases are TGTGCCAGCAGCTTAGGGATGTGGGGGGGTCCCTCTGGAAACACCATATATTTT. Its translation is CASSLGMWGGPSGNTIYF.

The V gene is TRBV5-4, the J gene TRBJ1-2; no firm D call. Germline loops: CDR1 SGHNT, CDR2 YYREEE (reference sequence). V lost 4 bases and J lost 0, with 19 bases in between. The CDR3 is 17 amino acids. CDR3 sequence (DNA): TGTGCCAGCAGCGTCCCGGGGTCTCGGGCTCCTAACTATGGCTACACCTTC. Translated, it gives CASSVPGSRAPNYGYTF.

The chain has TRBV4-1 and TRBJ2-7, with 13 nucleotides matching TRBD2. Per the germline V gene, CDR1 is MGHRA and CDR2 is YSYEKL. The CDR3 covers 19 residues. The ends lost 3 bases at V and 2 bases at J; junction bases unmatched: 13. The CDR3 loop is CASSQGLAGRGTSPYEQYF. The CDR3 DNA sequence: TGCGCCAGCAGCCAGGGACTAGCGGGGCGGGGTACTTCCCCCTACGAGCAGTACTTC.

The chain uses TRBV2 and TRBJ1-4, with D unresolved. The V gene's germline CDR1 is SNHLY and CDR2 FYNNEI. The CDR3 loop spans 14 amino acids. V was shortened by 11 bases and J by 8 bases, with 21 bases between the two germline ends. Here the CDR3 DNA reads TGTGCCGGCTCGGTCGCCTCGGGTCAAGAAAAACTGTTTTTT. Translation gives CAGSVASGQEKLFF. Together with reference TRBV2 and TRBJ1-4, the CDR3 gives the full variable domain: EPEVTQTPSHQVTQMGQEVILRCVPISNHLYFYWYRQILGQKVEFLVSFYNNEISEKSEIFDDQFSVERPDGSNFTLKIRSTKLEDSAMYFCAGSVASGQEKLFFGSGTQLSVL.

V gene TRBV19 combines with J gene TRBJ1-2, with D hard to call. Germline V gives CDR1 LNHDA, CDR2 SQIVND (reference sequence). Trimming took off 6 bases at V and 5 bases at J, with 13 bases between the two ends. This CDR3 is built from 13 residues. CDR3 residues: CASSLRGGYGYTF. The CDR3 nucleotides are TGTGCCAGTAGCCTACGCGGAGGGTATGGCTACACCTTC.

The DNA of the CDR3 is TGTGCCATCAGTGAGTCTCGGCAGGGCCTCTATGGCTACACCTTC. Amino acids: CAISESRQGLYGYTF. J is TRBJ1-2 and V is TRBV10-3; tentatively, D is TRBD1 (5 bases). Germline values: CDR1 ENHRY, CDR2 SYGVKD. Trimming cost V 0 bases and J 4 bases, with 12 bases left between them. The CDR3 has 15 residues.

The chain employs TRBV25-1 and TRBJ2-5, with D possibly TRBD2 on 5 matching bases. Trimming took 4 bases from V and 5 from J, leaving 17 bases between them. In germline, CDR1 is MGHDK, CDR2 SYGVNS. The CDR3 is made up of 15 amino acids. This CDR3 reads CASSGGLLSRETQYF. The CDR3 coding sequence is TGTGCCAGCAGTGGAGGGTTATTGTCGAGGGAGACCCAGTACTTC.